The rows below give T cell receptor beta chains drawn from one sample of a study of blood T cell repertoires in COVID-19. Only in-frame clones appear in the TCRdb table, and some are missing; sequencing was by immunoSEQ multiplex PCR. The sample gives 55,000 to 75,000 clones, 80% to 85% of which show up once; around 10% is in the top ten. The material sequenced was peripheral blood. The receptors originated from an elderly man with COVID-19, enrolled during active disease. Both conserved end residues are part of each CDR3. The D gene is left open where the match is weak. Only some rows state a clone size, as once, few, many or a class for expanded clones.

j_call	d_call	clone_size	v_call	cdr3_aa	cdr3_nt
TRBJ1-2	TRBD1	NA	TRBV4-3	CASSSTGGGFYGYTF	TGCGCCAGCAGCTCAACAGGGGGCGGGTTCTATGGCTACACCTTC
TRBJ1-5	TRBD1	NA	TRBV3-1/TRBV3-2	CASSQSTGGIQPQHF	TGTGCCAGCAGCCAATCGACAGGGGGAATTCAGCCCCAGCATTTT
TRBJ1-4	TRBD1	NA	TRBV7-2	CASSLEPGGGEKLFF	TGTGCCAGCAGCTTAGAACCAGGGGGAGGTGAAAAACTGTTTTTT
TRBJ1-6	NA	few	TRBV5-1	CASSPGQPSSYNSPLHF	TGCGCCAGCAGCCCTGGACAGCCGAGCTCCTATAATTCACCCCTCCACTTT
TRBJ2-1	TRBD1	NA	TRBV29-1	CSVVGTGRHEQFF	TGCAGCGTTGTTGGGACAGGGCGCCACGAGCAGTTCTTC
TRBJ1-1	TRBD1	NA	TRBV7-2	CASSPTYGTANTEAFF	TGTGCCAGCAGCCCAACCTACGGGACAGCTAACACTGAAGCTTTCTTT
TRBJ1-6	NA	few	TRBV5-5	CASSSADYSPLHF	TGTGCCAGCAGCTCGGCGGATTATTCACCCCTCCACTTT
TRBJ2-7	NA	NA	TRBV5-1	CASSPTPGVYEQYF	TGCGCCAGCAGCCCGACGCCGGGGGTCTACGAGCAGTACTTC
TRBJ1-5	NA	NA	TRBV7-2	CASSPHLAGSKPQHF	TGTGCCAGCAGCCCTCATCTGGCAGGCTCCAAGCCCCAGCATTTT
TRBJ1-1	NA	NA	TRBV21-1	CASSQKRDRGPEAFF	TGTGCCAGCAGCCAAAAGAGGGACAGGGGCCCCGAAGCTTTCTTT
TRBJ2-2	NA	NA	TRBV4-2	CASSRRLAGNDGELFF	TGTGCCAGCAGCCGCCGCCTGGCGGGAAATGACGGGGAGCTGTTTTTT
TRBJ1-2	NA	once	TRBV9	CASSVNPGSDGYTF	TGTGCCAGCAGCGTAAACCCGGGAAGTGATGGCTACACCTTC
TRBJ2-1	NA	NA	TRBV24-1	CATSESDYNGDNEQFF	TGTGCCACCAGTGAATCCGACTACAACGGCGACAATGAGCAGTTCTTC
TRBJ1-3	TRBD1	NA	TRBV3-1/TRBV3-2	CASSQDARGQGFGRTIYF	TGTGCCAGCAGCCAAGACGCTAGGGGACAGGGATTCGGTCGCACCATATATTTT
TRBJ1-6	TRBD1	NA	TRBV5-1	CASSSKTGGASPLHF	TGCGCCAGCAGCTCCAAGACAGGGGGAGCTTCACCCCTCCACTTT
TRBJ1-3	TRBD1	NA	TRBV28	CASSPGTAPGNTIYF	TGTGCCAGCAGCCCCGGGACAGCCCCTGGAAACACCATATATTTT
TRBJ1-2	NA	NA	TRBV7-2	CASSSYRAPNYGYTF	TGTGCCAGCAGCTCCTACAGGGCTCCAAACTATGGCTACACCTTC
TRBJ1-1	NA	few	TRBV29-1	CSVAKPPNTEAFF	TGCAGCGTTGCTAAGCCGCCGAACACTGAAGCTTTCTTT
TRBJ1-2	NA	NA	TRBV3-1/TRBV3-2	CASSQGRGVNYGYTF	TGTGCCAGCAGCCAGGGGAGGGGCGTTAACTATGGCTACACCTTC
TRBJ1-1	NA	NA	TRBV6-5	CASSSTGGKETEAFF	TGTGCCAGCAGTTCGACGGGGGGTAAAGAGACTGAAGCTTTCTTT
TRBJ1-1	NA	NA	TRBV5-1	CASTPDSMNTEAFF	TGCGCCAGCACCCCTGACAGCATGAACACTGAAGCTTTCTTT
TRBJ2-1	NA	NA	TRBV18	CASSGSSYNEQFF	TGTGCCAGCTCAGGGAGCTCCTACAATGAGCAGTTCTTC
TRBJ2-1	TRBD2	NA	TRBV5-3	CARSLGASGMRDNEQFF	TGTGCCAGAAGCTTGGGGGCTAGCGGGATGAGGGACAATGAGCAGTTCTTC
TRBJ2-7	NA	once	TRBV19	CASSAYREATYEQYF	TGTGCCAGTAGTGCCTACAGGGAAGCCACCTACGAGCAGTACTTC
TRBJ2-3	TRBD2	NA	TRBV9	CASSVKLAGGGDTQYF	TGTGCCAGCAGCGTAAAACTAGCGGGAGGGGGAGATACGCAGTATTTT
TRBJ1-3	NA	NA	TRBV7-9	CASSLGTGKAGNTIYF	TGTGCCAGCAGCTTAGGTACAGGGAAGGCTGGAAACACCATATATTTT
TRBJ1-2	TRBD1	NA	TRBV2	CASRSGGRPVGYTF	TGTGCCAGCAGATCAGGGGGACGGCCGGTGGGCTACACCTTC
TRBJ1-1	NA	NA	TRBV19	CASRGQLATEAFF	TGTGCCAGTAGAGGACAGTTGGCCACTGAAGCTTTCTTT
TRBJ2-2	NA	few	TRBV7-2	CASSFPVTGELFF	TGTGCCAGCAGCTTCCCCGTCACCGGGGAGCTGTTTTTT
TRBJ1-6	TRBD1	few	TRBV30	CAWRHRDREGSLHF	TGTGCCTGGAGACACCGGGACAGGGAGGGATCCCTCCACTTT
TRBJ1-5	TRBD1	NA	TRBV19	CASSIARTGAAQPQHF	TGTGCCAGTAGTATCGCAAGGACAGGGGCGGCTCAGCCCCAGCATTTT
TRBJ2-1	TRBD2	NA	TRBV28	CASSFGLAGGNEQFF	TGTGCCAGCAGTTTCGGACTAGCGGGGGGGAATGAGCAGTTCTTC
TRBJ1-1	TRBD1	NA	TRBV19	CASSTGTGVWTEAFF	TGTGCCAGTAGTACCGGGACAGGGGTGTGGACTGAAGCTTTCTTT
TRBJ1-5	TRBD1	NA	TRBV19	CASSIPGQGGQPQHF	TGTGCCAGTAGTATACCCGGACAGGGCGGTCAGCCCCAGCATTTT
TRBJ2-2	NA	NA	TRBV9	CASSVFSSDTGELFF	TGTGCCAGCAGCGTTTTTTCCAGCGACACCGGGGAGCTGTTTTTT
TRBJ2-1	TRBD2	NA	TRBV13	CASSLEGLAGVSSYNEQFF	TGTGCCAGCAGCTTAGAAGGGCTAGCGGGGGTCAGCTCCTACAATGAGCAGTTCTTC